This T cell receptor beta chain derives from a study of post-analysis software for immune sequencing data. Study-wide findings and caveats: Analysis by F measure revealed that same-batch samples clustered strongly together. Four to six TRBV segments, including TRBV5-6, TRBV5-1 and TRBV20-1, were more frequent in patients than controls. Normalized Chao1 diversity was significantly lower in multiple sclerosis patients than in controls.

In this sample, this clonotype turned up a few times. The antigen is not known. Unique molecular identifiers were built into the TCR beta cDNA libraries. Each CDR3 protein gets one entry after TCRdb re-called the PCR reads with MiXCR. The sample shows about 160,000 distinct CDR3 sequences, around 34% of them seen only once. The CDR3 has 18 residues. With 4 bases clipped from V and 1 base from J, the junction kept 10 bases outside the gene matches. The germline gives CDR1 SQVTM, CDR2 ANQGSEA. This chain connects TRBV29-1 to TRBJ2-3; 14 nucleotides agree with TRBD2. The receptor comes from a girl between 5 and 17 years old with multiple sclerosis. Material: blood, obtained after autologous hematopoietic stem cell transplantation. The CDR3 reads CSVGAGTSGSTGTDTQYF. The CDR3 bases are TGCAGCGTTGGGGCAGGGACTAGCGGGAGTACTGGCACAGATACGCAGTATTTT.